Below are 28 T cell receptor beta chains sequenced from a single sample in a study of T cell repertoires in cytomegalovirus infection. A single record per CDR3 protein comes from TCRdb applying MiXCR to the reads. The sample has around 900,000 distinct CDR3 sequences, approximately 31% seen once. These receptors have no known antigen. The sample here was cultured CD8+ T cells from PBMCs, taken from culture after CMV antigen stimulation. The source is a human donor in good health (CMV status not recorded). Some clones in this sample may be carry-over from other donors' samples.

This sequence joins TRBV7-9 and TRBJ1-5; maybe TRBD1 (5 bases). Germline CDR1 is SEHNR and CDR2 is FQNEAQ (reference sequence). Trimming removed 1 base at V and 4 bases at J, with 14 bases between. The CDR3 loop spans 16 amino acids. The CDR3 region is CASSLVGVRANQPQHF. CDR3 nucleotide sequence: TGTGCCAGCAGCTTAGTGGGGGTCAGGGCGAATCAGCCCCAGCATTTT.

The V and J genes are TRBV5-4 and TRBJ1-1, with 7 bases lining up with TRBD1. The trim removed 3 bases at V and 3 bases at J, leaving 8 bases unmatched. CDR3 length equals 15 residues. In germline, CDR1 is SGHNT, CDR2 YYREEE (reference sequence). CDR3 DNA: TGTGCCAGCAGCTCGCCGGGACAGTGGGACACTGAAGCTTTCTTT. The encoded protein is CASSSPGQWDTEAFF.

This clonotype occurred many times. V usage is TRBV7-9 and J usage is TRBJ2-5, with 8 positions matching TRBD2. Per germline, CDR1 SEHNR and CDR2 FQNEAQ (reference sequence). The CDR3 sequence is 14 residues long. Trimming cost V 3 bases and J 5 bases; bases outside gene matches: 5. The CDR3 loop reads CASSFPGGDETQYF. The CDR3 nucleotides read TGTGCCAGCAGCTTTCCGGGGGGGGATGAGACCCAGTACTTC.

The CDR3 is CSAEGGGISYEQYV. Here the CDR3 DNA reads TGCAGTGCGGAGGGGGGGGGAATTTCCTACGAGCAGTACGTC. The chain links TRBV20-1 to TRBJ2-7; TRBD2 is a possible D gene (7 bases). Trimming took off 6 bases at V and 1 base at J, with 16 bases between the two ends. The germline V gene encodes CDR1 DFQATT and CDR2 SNEGSKA (reference sequence). CDR3 size: 14 residues.

This chain uses TRBV4-1 with TRBJ2-1; D might be TRBD2 (5 bases). Germline V gene sequence: CDR1 MGHRA, CDR2 YSYEKL. V shed 0 bases and J shed 4 bases, with 16 bases lying between them. The CDR3 sequence is 17 residues long. In nucleotides, the CDR3 is TGCGCCAGCAGCCAAGATCACGTCCAGCGGAGTTACAATGAGCAGTTCTTC. Its translation is CASSQDHVQRSYNEQFF.

In DNA form, the CDR3 reads TGTGCCAGCAGCTCCCCAGGGAAAGTGACTGAAGCTTTCTTT. It is translated as CASSSPGKVTEAFF. The chain carries TRBV13 and TRBJ1-1; tentative D call: TRBD1 (5 bases). Germline values: CDR1 PRHDT, CDR2 FYEKMQ (reference sequence). The CDR3 spans 14 residues. Trimming removed 4 bases at V and 5 bases at J, with 14 bases between.

This clonotype was observed many times. This chain uses TRBV6-5 with TRBJ1-1; no firm D call. Trimming took 3 bases from V and 0 from J, leaving 8 bases between them. Germline V CDR1 and CDR2: MNHEY, SVGAGI. This CDR3 is built from 14 residues. In DNA, the CDR3 is TGTGCCAGCAGTTATGAGGCAATGAACACTGAAGCTTTCTTT. Translating it yields CASSYEAMNTEAFF.

The genes are TRBV5-1 and TRBJ1-1; D uncertain. Trimming stripped 4 bases from V and 4 bases from J, with 14 bases between. The V gene's germline CDR1 is SGHRS and CDR2 YFSETQ. This CDR3 region has 14 residues. The CDR3 coding sequence is TGCGCCAGCAGCGGAGGCGACGCGACCACTGAAGCTTTCTTT. It translates to CASSGGDATTEAFF.

The table lists this clonotype with a few counts. The chain joins TRBV12-3 or TRBV12-4 to TRBJ2-1, with D unresolved. This CDR3 region has 16 residues. Trimming pared 7 bases from V and 2 bases from J, leaving 18 bases between. The CDR3 loop is CASNQVVDPTYNEQFF. The DNA for the CDR3 is TGTGCCAGCAACCAGGTGGTTGATCCCACCTACAATGAGCAGTTCTTC.

The rearrangement joins TRBV7-6 to TRBJ2-1, with D hard to call. The V end lost 10 bases, the J end lost 5 bases, and 3 bases lay between the germline ends. The V gene's germline CDR1 is SGHVS and CDR2 FNYEAQ. This CDR3 has 9 amino acids. CDR3 DNA sequence: TGTGCCATCAACAATGAGCAGTTCTTC. Its protein product is CAINNEQFF.

This clonotype was counted only a few times. V gene TRBV18 combines with J gene TRBJ2-5; D might be TRBD1 (5 bases). CDR3 length: 16 amino acids. The germline CDR1 and CDR2 sequences are KGHSH and LQKENI. The V and J ends lost 5 bases and 5 bases respectively, with 21 bases between them. The CDR3 is CASSSTRATDLETQYF. CDR3 bases: TGTGCCAGCTCATCCACCAGGGCCACAGACCTTGAGACCCAGTACTTC.

The table lists this clonotype with many counts. The V gene is TRBV4-1, the J gene TRBJ2-1; no clear D. The germline gives CDR1 MGHRA, CDR2 YSYEKL. The CDR3 contains 17 residues. V lost 1 base and J 3 bases, leaving 16 bases between the germline ends. This chain's CDR3 is CASSQAGESGLYNEQFF. CDR3 nucleotide sequence: TGCGCCAGCAGCCAAGCAGGCGAAAGTGGCCTCTACAATGAGCAGTTCTTC.

This rearrangement joins TRBV7-8 to TRBJ1-1, with unresolved D. Germline CDR1 SGHVS, CDR2 FQNEAQ. The CDR3 totals 14 residues. Trimming removed 4 bases from V and 6 bases from J, with 15 bases in between. Here the CDR3 DNA reads TGTGCCAGCAGCTCGGGCCACGGTTTCGCTGAAGCTTTCTTT. It yields the protein CASSSGHGFAEAFF.

This clonotype was found a few times. The chain links TRBV7-4 to TRBJ2-5, with TRBD2 identical over 10 bases. V shed 5 bases, J shed 7 bases, and the junction held 13 bases outside the gene matches. Per germline, CDR1 SGHVT and CDR2 SQSDAQ. This CDR3 has 16 residues. This CDR3 is CASSTQLLAGVGTQYF. CDR3 bases: TGTGCCAGCAGCACCCAGCTCCTAGCGGGGGTAGGGACCCAGTACTTC.

The chain is built from TRBV12-3 or TRBV12-4 and TRBJ1-5; no firm D call. The CDR3 sequence is 15 residues long. With 1 base removed from V and 1 base from J, the gap between germline ends came to 8 bases. CDR3 region: CASSLVRESNQPQHF. In DNA, the CDR3 is TGTGCCAGCAGTTTAGTCAGAGAAAGCAATCAGCCCCAGCATTTT.

A word on this clonotype: A much larger clone lies a single base off, so this may be a read error. The chain couples TRBV7-6 to TRBJ1-1; TRBD1 matches at 12 bases. Looked up from germline, CDR1 is SGHVS and CDR2 is FNYEAQ. The CDR3 is made up of 17 amino acids. CDR3 sequence (DNA): TGTGTCAGCAGCTTAGGGACAGGGGGCGCCGCGGACACTGAAGCTTTCTTT. It is translated as CVSSLGTGGAADTEAFF. The full variable domain, its missing parts supplied by reference TRBV7-6 and TRBJ1-1, is GAGVSQSPRYKVTKRGQDVALRCDPISGHVSLYWYRQALGQGPEFLTYFNYEAQQDKSGLPNDRFSAERPEGSISTLTIQRTEQRDSAMYRCVSSLGTGGAADTEAFFGQGTRLTVV.

This sequence joins TRBV6-6 and TRBJ2-2; possibly TRBD2 for D (5 bases). Looked up from germline, CDR1 is MNHNY and CDR2 is SVGAGI (reference sequence). CDR3 size: 14 residues. The V end was cut by 4 bases, the J end by 5 bases, with 11 bases between. CDR3 loop: CASSWENLTGELFF. For the CDR3, the DNA is TGTGCCAGCAGTTGGGAGAATCTTACCGGGGAGCTGTTTTTT.

This clonotype was found many times. The chain uses TRBV7-8 and TRBJ2-1; TRBD2 might be the D (6 bases). The germline V gene encodes CDR1 SGHVS and CDR2 FQNEAQ. CDR3 length: 16 residues. V was trimmed by 2 bases and J by 2 bases, leaving 13 bases between them. DNA for the CDR3: TGTGCCAGCAGCTTAATCCGGAGGGGCCCCTACAATGAGCAGTTCTTC. Protein product: CASSLIRRGPYNEQFF.

The chain recombines TRBV19 with TRBJ1-2; possibly TRBD1 for D (5 bases). CDR3 size: 15 residues. Germline V gives CDR1 LNHDA, CDR2 SQIVND (reference sequence). V was clipped by 2 bases and J by 4 bases, with 14 bases between them. The CDR3 bases are TGTGCCAGTAGTATAAACGCAGGGATCGGCTATGGCTACACCTTC. Protein product: CASSINAGIGYGYTF.

This clonotype was counted between two and nine times. The chain is built from TRBV4-1 and TRBJ1-5, with D perhaps matching TRBD1 (6 bases). The CDR3 has 15 amino acids. CDR1 and CDR2 (germline): MGHRA, YSYEKL. V was clipped by 0 bases and J by 3 bases, with 9 bases between them. The CDR3: CASSQDRTVNQPQHF. The CDR3 nucleotides are TGCGCCAGCAGCCAAGATAGGACAGTCAATCAGCCCCAGCATTTT.

As for this clonotype: This sequence may be a read error, since a much larger clone differs from it by one base. The chain recombines TRBV7-2 with TRBJ1-2; a weak D match, TRBD1 (5 bases). The CDR3 loop spans 13 amino acids. V lost 5 bases and J 7 bases, leaving 14 bases between the germline ends. Looked up from germline, CDR1 is SGHTA and CDR2 is FQGNSA. The CDR3 is CASSRGLKSGYTF. The CDR3 nucleotides read TGTGCCAGCAGCCGGGGACTGAAGAGTGGCTACACCTTC.

This clonotype was seen many times. This chain connects TRBV7-6 to TRBJ2-7; TRBD1 might be the D (6 bases). The CDR3 length is 14 residues. Germline CDR1 reads SGHVS; CDR2 reads FNYEAQ. V was clipped by 1 base and J by 3 bases, with 10 bases between them. CDR3: CASSLGGRIYEQYF. CDR3 in DNA: TGTGCCAGCAGCTTAGGGGGGCGTATCTACGAGCAGTACTTC. The variable domain in full, with the rest retrieved from reference TRBV7-6 and TRBJ2-7, is GAGVSQSPRYKVTKRGQDVALRCDPISGHVSLYWYRQALGQGPEFLTYFNYEAQQDKSGLPNDRFSAERPEGSISTLTIQRTEQRDSAMYRCASSLGGRIYEQYFGPGTRLTVT.

The gene calls are TRBV7-4 and TRBJ2-1; D unclear. The CDR3 loop spans 15 amino acids. Germline CDR1 reads SGHVT; CDR2 reads SQSDAQ. V was pared by 3 bases and J by 7 bases, with 16 bases between. CDR3 residues: CASSFPRAISNEQFF. The CDR3 nucleotides are TGTGCCAGCAGCTTTCCAAGAGCAATCTCTAATGAGCAGTTCTTC.

This clonotype was seen a handful of times. The V and J genes are TRBV10-3 and TRBJ2-5; D perhaps matches TRBD2 (5 bases). Germline V CDR1 and CDR2: ENHRY, SYGVKD. The CDR3 is made up of 17 amino acids. Trimming removed 6 bases from V and 2 bases from J, with 22 bases in between. The CDR3 region is CAISIAPWESPQETQYF. CDR3 nucleotides: TGTGCCATCAGCATAGCCCCTTGGGAGAGTCCACAAGAGACCCAGTACTTC.

The CDR3 loop is CASEWGTGTEAFF. The CDR3 nucleotides read TGTGCCAGCGAGTGGGGGACCGGGACTGAAGCTTTCTTT. The chain employs TRBV7-9 and TRBJ1-1; a possible D gene is TRBD1 (5 bases). V lost 8 bases and J 5 bases, leaving 15 bases between the germline ends. The CDR3 contains 13 residues. CDR1 is SEHNR and CDR2 is FQNEAQ in the germline V gene (reference sequence). Filled out from reference TRBV7-9 and TRBJ1-1, the complete variable domain reads DTGVSQNPRHKITKRGQNVTFRCDPISEHNRLYWYRQTLGQGPEFLTYFQNEAQLEKSRLLSDRFSAERPKGSFSTLEIQRTEQGDSAMYLCASEWGTGTEAFFGQGTRLTVV.

Here the CDR3 reads CASSRTWGETQYF. The CDR3 region has the DNA TGTGCCAGCTCACGGACCTGGGGAGAGACCCAGTACTTC. V gene TRBV18 combines with J gene TRBJ2-5; D is uncertain. With 4 bases removed from V and 4 bases from J, the gap between germline ends came to 10 bases. The length of the CDR3 is 13 residues. Per the germline V gene, CDR1 is KGHSH and CDR2 is LQKENI.

For this clonotype: Mismatch with germline at one junction end may stem from a read error. This chain joins TRBV27 and TRBJ1-5, with 8 bases matching TRBD1. The CDR3 is made up of 16 amino acids. Germline V gene data show CDR1 as MNHEY and CDR2 as SMNVEV (reference sequence). CDR3 sequence: CASSLSRTGYGQPQHF. In DNA, the CDR3 is TGTGCCAGTAGTTTATCGAGGACAGGGTACGGTCAGCCCCAGCATTTT.

This clonotype was detected only a few times. The chain is built from TRBV27 and TRBJ1-5, with a possible D match to TRBD1 (5 bases). Germline CDR1 MNHEY, CDR2 SMNVEV (reference sequence). V was trimmed by 6 bases and J by 2 bases, leaving 14 bases between them. The length of the CDR3 is 15 residues. The CDR3 nucleotides are TGTGCCAGCAGCCCATTGGGGCCGGGCAATCAGCCCCAGCATTTT. This encodes CASSPLGPGNQPQHF.